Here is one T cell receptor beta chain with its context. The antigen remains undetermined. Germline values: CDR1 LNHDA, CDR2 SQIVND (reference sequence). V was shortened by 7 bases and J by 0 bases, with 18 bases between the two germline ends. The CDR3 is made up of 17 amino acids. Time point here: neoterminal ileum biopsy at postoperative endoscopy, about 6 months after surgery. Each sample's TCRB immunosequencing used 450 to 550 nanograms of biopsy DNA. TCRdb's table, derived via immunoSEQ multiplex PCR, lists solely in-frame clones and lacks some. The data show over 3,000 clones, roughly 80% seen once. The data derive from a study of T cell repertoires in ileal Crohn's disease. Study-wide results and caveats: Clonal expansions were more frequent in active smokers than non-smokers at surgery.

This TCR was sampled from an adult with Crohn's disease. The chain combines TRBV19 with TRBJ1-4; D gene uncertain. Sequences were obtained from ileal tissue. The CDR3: CASTRTIPRPTNEKLFF. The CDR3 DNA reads TGTGCCAGTACTAGAACGATTCCAAGACCAACTAATGAAAAACTGTTTTTT.